Described below is a single TCR beta chain sequence and its context. Antigen unknown. The repertoire was sequenced with immunoSEQ multiplex PCR; TCRdb's copy has only in-frame clones and lacks some. The data contain 65,000 to 85,000 clones, approximately 91% of them singletons. The data stem from a study of T cell responses to AZD1222 COVID-19 vaccine. Study conclusions and caveats: Spike-wide vaccine-associated CD4 TCRs dominated at 160-218 and 743-854. Reportedly, nearly half the spike-specific TCRs target unmutated variant regions. Sampling that yielded the repertoires occurred only after the peak T cell response. Possibly, clonal diversity was underestimated; donors were largely white British and included more females.

V was clipped by 2 bases and J by 5 bases, with 7 bases between them. The CDR3 sequence is 13 residues long. CDR1 is MNHEY, CDR2 SMNVEV, per germline (reference sequence). The source is an adult in good health. The chain couples TRBV27 to TRBJ1-5, with D uncertain. The sequencing used peripheral blood, collected on day 0 of AZD1222 vaccination. The CDR3 loop reads CASSLGLDQPQHF. CDR3 nucleotides: TGTGCCAGCAGTTTAGGGTTAGATCAGCCCCAGCATTTT.